This is a list of T cell receptor beta chains from one sample in a study of T cells in Graves' hyperthyroidism and ophthalmopathy. Via MiXCR, TCRdb re-called the multiplex PCR reads, giving one row per CDR3 protein. The sample has over 150,000 distinct CDR3 sequences; about a sixth are singletons. The specimen sequenced was blood. These receptors were collected from a woman aged 45-59 years with Graves' hyperthyroidism. Each CDR3 is given with its conserved first and last residue. The order of the fields is V gene, D gene, J gene, clone size, CDR3 DNA, CDR3 protein. A D gene is named only where the DNA matches it firmly. The size entry is marked missing in some rows and otherwise reads once, few, many or a size class.

TRBV30	TRBD1	TRBJ2-7	many	TGTGCCTGGACCCCCCGGGACAGGGTATACGAGCAGTACTTC	CAWTPRDRVYEQYF
TRBV14	.	TRBJ1-2	few	TGTGCCAGCAGCCAATTGGGAATATTGAACTATGGCTACACCTTC	CASSQLGILNYGYTF
TRBV20-1	TRBD1	TRBJ1-1	.	TGCAGTGCTAGGGAGGGGGCCACTGAAGCTTTCTTT	CSAREGATEAFF
TRBV5-1	TRBD1	TRBJ1-2	.	TGCGCCAGCAGCTTGGCACAGGGGGCGACTAACTATGGCTACACCTTC	CASSLAQGATNYGYTF
TRBV20-1	TRBD2	TRBJ2-7	many	TGCAGCGGGGCTAGCGGGATGAACTACGAGCAGTACTTC	CSGASGMNYEQYF
TRBV2	TRBD1	TRBJ1-2	few	TGTGCCAGACTAGGGACAGACCTTTACTATGGCTACACCTTC	CARLGTDLYYGYTF
TRBV6-1	.	TRBJ2-3	many	TGTGCCAGCAGTTGGGACCGGGCCAGCACAGATACGCAGTATTTT	CASSWDRASTDTQYF
TRBV19	TRBD2	TRBJ2-1	few	TGTGCCAGTAGTATAGCTCTGGGACTAACCTACAATGAGCAGTTCTTC	CASSIALGLTYNEQFF
TRBV5-1	TRBD2	TRBJ2-1	many	TGCGCCAGCAGCCTCTCGGTTAGCGGGAGATGGAGAGAGCAGTTCTTC	CASSLSVSGRWREQFF
TRBV28	TRBD1	TRBJ2-7	many	TGTGCCAGCAGTTTCTCCGGGACAGGCGGCTACTACGAGCAGTACTTC	CASSFSGTGGYYEQYF
TRBV6-5	.	TRBJ2-7	few	TGTGCCAGCAGTTACGCTAGTCGACACGAGCAGTACTTC	CASSYASRHEQYF
TRBV5-4	.	TRBJ2-3	few	TGTGCCAGCAGCCATTGGGTCAGGCCAGATACGCAGTATTTT	CASSHWVRPDTQYF
TRBV20-1	.	TRBJ1-3	few	TGCAGTGCTAGAGGGGGCGGAACTGGAAACACCATATATTTT	CSARGGGTGNTIYF
TRBV5-1	.	TRBJ2-1	few	TGCGCCAGCAGCGAGCGTAATGAGCAGTTCTTC	CASSERNEQFF
TRBV6-1	TRBD1	TRBJ2-6	.	TGTGCCAGCAGTTCCCACAGGGGCCGCTACTCTGGGGCCAACGTCCTGACTTTC	CASSSHRGRYSGANVLTF
TRBV24-1	TRBD2	TRBJ2-7	many	TGTGCCACCAGTGGTTTAGCGGGACTGACCTACGAGCAGTACTTC	CATSGLAGLTYEQYF
TRBV2	TRBD1	TRBJ1-1	many	TGTGCCAGCAGTGAAGAGACAGGGGGGAACGCTTTCTTT	CASSEETGGNAFF
TRBV6-1	.	TRBJ2-7	many	TGTGCCAGCAGTTTGAGACTAGGGGGACCGGGCTACGAGCAGTACTTC	CASSLRLGGPGYEQYF
TRBV7-9	.	TRBJ1-1	few	TGTGCCAGCAGCCTACAGGAGTCCACTGAAGCTTTCTTT	CASSLQESTEAFF
TRBV9	.	TRBJ2-3	few	TGTGCCAGCAGCGTAAGGGGAACCACAGATACGCAGTATTTT	CASSVRGTTDTQYF
TRBV6-5	.	TRBJ1-1	many	TGTGCCAGCAGTTACGGGTTGGGGGTGAACACTGAAGCTTTCTTT	CASSYGLGVNTEAFF
TRBV20-1	.	TRBJ2-4	.	TGCAGTGCTAGAACTACCCCGCCAGGGGACATTCAGCACTTC	CSARTTPPGDIQHF
TRBV6-1	.	TRBJ2-1	.	TGTGCCAGCAGTCCCGACTATAGGCGCAATGAGCAGTTCTTC	CASSPDYRRNEQFF
TRBV24-1	TRBD2	TRBJ2-5	.	TGTGCCACCAGTGATCGGACTAGCGGAGGGCGGGAGACCCAGTACTTC	CATSDRTSGGRETQYF
TRBV19	.	TRBJ2-7	many	TGTGCCAGTAGTACCAAGGTACCACTTAATGAAGTAGGCAGGGTGTCCTACGAGCAGTACTTC	CASSTKVPLNEVGRVSYEQYF
TRBV6-9	.	TRBJ2-5	.	TGTGCCAGCAGTTCTACAGAACAAGAGACCCAGTACTTC	CASSSTEQETQYF
TRBV6-1	.	TRBJ1-5	many	TGTGCCAGCAGGTACAGGGATGTCCCTAATCAGCCCCAGCATTTT	CASRYRDVPNQPQHF
TRBV28	TRBD1	TRBJ1-3	many	TGTGCCAGCAGACAGGGGACTACCGGAAACACCATATATTTT	CASRQGTTGNTIYF
TRBV12-3/TRBV12-4	.	TRBJ1-5	many	TGTGCCAGCAGTTTGCTTTCGGGGGGGCAAAGCAATCAGCCCCAGCATTTT	CASSLLSGGQSNQPQHF
TRBV11-1	.	TRBJ1-4	.	TGTGCCAGCAGCACAGGACAAGAAAAACTGTTTTTT	CASSTGQEKLFF
TRBV12-3/TRBV12-4	.	TRBJ1-2	few	TGTGCCAGCAGCCATTTGGGTGGCTACACCTTC	CASSHLGGYTF
TRBV3-1	TRBD1	TRBJ1-1	.	TGTGCCAGCAGCCTCGGACAGGGGGCGGCGAATACTGAAGCTTTCTTT	CASSLGQGAANTEAFF
TRBV11-3	.	TRBJ2-2	many	TGTGCCAGCAGCTTAAGTAGCTCGCCCACCGGGGAGCTGTTTTTT	CASSLSSSPTGELFF
TRBV5-1	.	TRBJ2-7	few	TGCGCCAGCAGCTTGGAAGGACCGTGGTACGAGCAGTACTTC	CASSLEGPWYEQYF
TRBV28	.	TRBJ1-2	few	TGTGCCAGCAGTTTATCCAGGAGGAATGGCTACACCTTC	CASSLSRRNGYTF
TRBV20-1	TRBD2	TRBJ2-1	few	TGCAGTGCCACCACCGGGACTAGCGGGAGGGCCGTCAATGAGCAGTTCTTC	CSATTGTSGRAVNEQFF
TRBV20-1	TRBD1	TRBJ1-5	.	TGCAGTGCTTCCAGGGGGAGTCAGCCCCAGCATTTT	CSASRGSQPQHF
TRBV28	TRBD2	TRBJ2-3	.	TGTGCCAGCAGTTTCCAAGCGGGAGACGCAGATACGCAGTATTTT	CASSFQAGDADTQYF
TRBV2	.	TRBJ1-4	many	TGTGCCAGCAGTGATACCAGGGAGGGTGAAAAACTGTTTTTT	CASSDTREGEKLFF
TRBV5-1	.	TRBJ2-1	.	TGCGCCAGCAGCTTGGCCGGGAGAAATGAGCAGTTCTTC	CASSLAGRNEQFF
TRBV12-3/TRBV12-4	.	TRBJ1-3	many	TGTGCCAGCAGCCTACGACATAACGGAAACACCATATATTTT	CASSLRHNGNTIYF
TRBV11-3	.	TRBJ2-3	many	TGTGCCAGCAGCTTAATCCGTCTCGGGAGCACAGATACGCAGTATTTT	CASSLIRLGSTDTQYF
TRBV20-1	TRBD2	TRBJ2-1	.	TGCAGTGCTAGGATTGGGACTAGCGGGAGAAATGAGCAGTTCTTC	CSARIGTSGRNEQFF
TRBV6-1	.	TRBJ2-3	many	TGTGCCAGCAGCCCCGGGAAGGGCCGCGCAGATACGCAGTATTTT	CASSPGKGRADTQYF
TRBV4-1	TRBD1	TRBJ2-5	.	TGCGCCAGCAGCGAGGCCCCGGACAGGGTTGGAGAGACCCAGTACTTC	CASSEAPDRVGETQYF
TRBV2	TRBD2	TRBJ2-1	many	TGTGCCAGCAGGGGAGCAGCGGGAGGTTACAATGAGCAGTTCTTC	CASRGAAGGYNEQFF
TRBV11-3	.	TRBJ2-2	.	TGTGCCAGCAGCGGGATCGGTCTGGGGGCCGGGGAGCTGTTTTTT	CASSGIGLGAGELFF
TRBV7-9	.	TRBJ2-1	many	TGTGCCAGCAGCTCAGGCCCTTTTAGTGAGCAGTTCTTC	CASSSGPFSEQFF
TRBV5-1	.	TRBJ1-1	many	TGCGCCAGCAGCCCCACGCCGGACAGTATGAACACTGAAGCTTTCTTT	CASSPTPDSMNTEAFF
TRBV12-3/TRBV12-4	TRBD2	TRBJ2-1	many	TGTGCCAGCAGTTTAGAGACTAGCGGGAGAAGTGAGCAGTTCTTC	CASSLETSGRSEQFF
TRBV18	.	TRBJ1-2	many	TGTGCCAGCTCACCACGGAGTACCGGGCCAAGGGATGGCTACACCTTC	CASSPRSTGPRDGYTF
TRBV6-2/TRBV6-3	.	TRBJ1-2	.	TGTGCCAGCAGTTACCAGGGGACCTATGGCTACACCTTC	CASSYQGTYGYTF
TRBV2	.	TRBJ2-5	many	TGTGCCAGCACTCGGATGGGGCTTTCAGAGGAGACCCAGTACTTC	CASTRMGLSEETQYF
TRBV2	TRBD1	TRBJ2-7	many	TGTGCCAGCAGAAGGACAGGGGGCAATTACGAGCAGTACTTC	CASRRTGGNYEQYF
TRBV28	.	TRBJ2-1	many	TGTGCCAGCAGTCCCTGGCCGGACTCCTACAATGAGCAGTTCTTC	CASSPWPDSYNEQFF
TRBV28	.	TRBJ2-7	many	TGTGCCAGCAGTGGGGACTTCTACGAGCAGTACTTC	CASSGDFYEQYF
TRBV6-5	.	TRBJ1-1	many	TGTGCCAGCAGTTACTCCGACAGCACTGAAGCTTTCTTT	CASSYSDSTEAFF
TRBV29-1	.	TRBJ2-7	few	TGCAGCGTGGAACGGGATTCCAATCCCTACGAGCAGTACTTC	CSVERDSNPYEQYF
TRBV11-2	TRBD2	TRBJ2-1	many	TGTGCCAGCAGCTTAGACGCTTCTAGCGGGAGAATTGGTGAGCAGTTCTTC	CASSLDASSGRIGEQFF
TRBV6-6	.	TRBJ1-6	.	TGTGCCAGCAGTTACTCGAGCCCGGGGGGGAATTCACCCCTCCACTTT	CASSYSSPGGNSPLHF